A selection of T cell receptor beta chains follows, all from one sample in a study of T cells in Graves' hyperthyroidism and ophthalmopathy. One entry per CDR3 protein, called by TCRdb with MiXCR from the multiplex PCR reads. The table includes 550,000 to 850,000 distinct CDR3 sequences, roughly a sixth detected once. Sequencing was carried out using blood. These receptors were obtained from a woman in her fifties or sixties with Graves' hyperthyroidism that later progressed to Graves' ophthalmopathy. CDR3s include the opening cysteine and the closing phenylalanine or tryptophan. The D gene is left open where the match is weak. Rows give clone size only sometimes, using once, few, many, or a class for an expanded clone.

NA	NA	TRBJ2-7	TRBV6-1	TGTGCCAGCATTGATCCGGGACGGAGGACCTACGAGCAGTACTTC	CASIDPGRRTYEQYF
TRBD1	NA	TRBJ2-4	TRBV20-1	TGCAGTGCTAGTCTTCCAGGGGGTACGGACATTCAGTACTTC	CSASLPGGTDIQYF
NA	NA	TRBJ1-4	TRBV12-3/TRBV12-4	TGTGCCAGCAGTTGGCATGAGGATGAAAAACTGTTTTTT	CASSWHEDEKLFF
NA	few	TRBJ2-3	TRBV5-1	TGCGCCAGCAGCTTGGGCCTAGGGACGTCTAGCACAGATACGCAGTATTTT	CASSLGLGTSSTDTQYF
TRBD2	many	TRBJ2-4	TRBV2	TGTGCCAGCAGTGATGTTCTAGCGGGGGGGACGGACAAAAACATTCAGTACTTC	CASSDVLAGGTDKNIQYF
TRBD2	many	TRBJ2-1	TRBV20-1	TGCAGTGCTGACCAGCGGGGGGGCTCCTACAATGAGCAGTTCTTC	CSADQRGGSYNEQFF
NA	few	TRBJ1-2	TRBV6-1	TGTGCCAGCAACAACCTGCCGCGGGACTATGGCTACACCTTC	CASNNLPRDYGYTF
NA	few	TRBJ2-3	TRBV19	TGTGCCAGTAGTGCCTCAGATACGCAGTATTTT	CASSASDTQYF
NA	NA	TRBJ2-7	TRBV10-1	TGCGCCAGCAGTGAGGGAGGTTTCCGAAGCTCCTACGAGCAGTACTTC	CASSEGGFRSSYEQYF
TRBD2	NA	TRBJ2-1	TRBV12-3/TRBV12-4	TGTGCCAGCAGACTTTTGACTAGCGGGTCATTTTCCTACAATGAGCAGTTCTTC	CASRLLTSGSFSYNEQFF
NA	many	TRBJ2-2	TRBV5-6	TGTGCCAGCAGCTTGGAAGTAGTCTCGACCGGGGAGCTGTTTTTT	CASSLEVVSTGELFF
NA	NA	TRBJ1-4	TRBV7-9	TGTGCCAGCAGCTTAGGGACCGAGAATGAAAAACTGTTTTTT	CASSLGTENEKLFF
NA	many	TRBJ2-7	TRBV12-3/TRBV12-4	TGTGCCAGCAGTTTAAAGATTTACGGGGCCTACGAGCAGTACTTC	CASSLKIYGAYEQYF
NA	many	TRBJ1-4	TRBV30	TGTGCCTGGAGGCAAACGTCTAATGAAAAACTGTTTTTT	CAWRQTSNEKLFF
NA	once	TRBJ2-1	TRBV7-2	TGTGCCAGCAGCTATACATACAATGAGCAGTTCTTC	CASSYTYNEQFF
NA	many	TRBJ1-2	TRBV5-1	TGCGCCAGCAGCTTGGGGATCGGAGGCTACACCTTC	CASSLGIGGYTF
NA	few	TRBJ2-5	TRBV7-2	TGTGCCAGCAGCTACCTCGCCCCCGGGCTGGGGCACCAGTACTTC	CASSYLAPGLGHQYF
NA	NA	TRBJ1-1	TRBV4-2	TGTGCCAGCAGCCAAGAGGGGTTGTGGAACACTGAAGCTTTCTTT	CASSQEGLWNTEAFF
NA	NA	TRBJ2-6	TRBV4-1	TGCGCCAGCAGCCATCCCTCCTGGGATGGGGCCAACGTCCTGACTTTC	CASSHPSWDGANVLTF
NA	few	TRBJ1-3	TRBV20-1	TGCAGTGCTAGAGATCGAGGCACGGTGTCTGGAAACACCATATATTTT	CSARDRGTVSGNTIYF
NA	many	TRBJ1-4	TRBV30	TGTGCCTGGGGACAGCCCATGGGAAAACTGTTTTTT	CAWGQPMGKLFF
NA	once	TRBJ1-1	TRBV19	TGTGTCAGTACGGGGGGGGGGTACGGGGCAGGGACTGAAGCTTTCTTT	CVSTGGGYGAGTEAFF
NA	NA	TRBJ2-5	TRBV4-1	TGCGCCAGCAGCCAAGTAAGGTCGGACGAAGAGACCCAGTACTTC	CASSQVRSDEETQYF
NA	many	TRBJ1-1	TRBV20-1	TGCAGTGCCGCCCCGGACAACACTGAAGCTTTCTTT	CSAAPDNTEAFF
NA	many	TRBJ1-1	TRBV30	TGTGCCTGGGATCCCGGACGTTTGAACACTGAAGCTTTCTTT	CAWDPGRLNTEAFF
NA	many	TRBJ1-1	TRBV29-1	TGCAGCGTTGGATGGCAGAACACTGAAGCTTTCTTT	CSVGWQNTEAFF
NA	NA	TRBJ2-3	TRBV20-1	TGCAGTGCTAGAGGAGCCGGTGCGAGCACAGATACGCAGTATTTT	CSARGAGASTDTQYF
TRBD1	many	TRBJ2-5	TRBV3-1	TGTGCCAGCAGCCATGGGACAGGGGAGCAAGAGACCCAGTACTTC	CASSHGTGEQETQYF
TRBD1	many	TRBJ1-3	TRBV3-1	TGTGCCAGCAGCCAAGAGGGGACAGCCGGAAACACCATATATTTT	CASSQEGTAGNTIYF
TRBD1	few	TRBJ1-5	TRBV19	TGTGCCAGTAGTATACCCGGGACAGTACATTCGGCCCAGCATTTT	CASSIPGTVHSAQHF
TRBD1	NA	TRBJ2-5	TRBV3-1	TGTGCCAGCAGCCTTCGGACAGGCGCCCGCCCAGAGACCCAGTACTTC	CASSLRTGARPETQYF
NA	many	TRBJ1-2	TRBV6-1	TGTGCCAGCAGTTTCCCGGGGTCCGATCTTTATGGCTACACCTTC	CASSFPGSDLYGYTF
NA	few	TRBJ1-4	TRBV20-1	TGCAGTGCTAGGGAGGGTTTCTTTGTCGAAAAACTGTTTTTT	CSAREGFFVEKLFF
TRBD1	few	TRBJ1-5	TRBV24-1	TGTGCCACCAGTGACCGGACAGGGCCTAATCAGCCCCAGCATTTT	CATSDRTGPNQPQHF
NA	many	TRBJ2-1	TRBV30	TGTGCCTGGAGTGAACAGGGCAATGAGCAGTTCTTC	CAWSEQGNEQFF
NA	NA	TRBJ2-1	TRBV11-2	TGTGCCAGCAGGAAACCCGGGCGTCGGTACAATGAGCAGTTCTTC	CASRKPGRRYNEQFF
TRBD1	NA	TRBJ2-1	TRBV19	TGTGCCAGTATAGGAACTACTACAGGGGGCAATGAGCAGTTCTTC	CASIGTTTGGNEQFF
NA	NA	TRBJ1-5	TRBV19	TGTGCCAGTAGTCCGACACGGGGCAATCAGCCCCAGCATTTT	CASSPTRGNQPQHF
NA	many	TRBJ2-1	TRBV11-3	TGTGCCAGCAGCTTAGACACGTGGAATGAGCAGTTCTTC	CASSLDTWNEQFF
TRBD1	NA	TRBJ1-1	TRBV7-9	TGTGCCAGCAGCCCGGAGACAGGGTTGGCCACTGAAGCTTTCTTT	CASSPETGLATEAFF
NA	NA	TRBJ1-3	TRBV5-1	TGCGCCAGCAGCCGTGACAGCACTGGAAACACCATATATTTT	CASSRDSTGNTIYF
NA	few	TRBJ2-1	TRBV19	TGTGCCAGTAGTACGTCATTGGGGCCATCCTACAATGAGCAGTTCTTC	CASSTSLGPSYNEQFF
TRBD2	NA	TRBJ2-1	TRBV11-2	TGCGCCAGCAGCCTCCTGCCTAGCGGGGGCAGATACAATGAGCAGTTCTTC	CASSLLPSGGRYNEQFF
NA	many	TRBJ2-2	TRBV3-1	TGTGCCAGCAGCCAAGATCGGGTCATTCAGGGAGTTACCGGGGAGCTGTTTTTT	CASSQDRVIQGVTGELFF